This TCR beta chain was sequenced in a study of cytomegalovirus exposure and HLA in healthy donors. In germline, CDR1 is WNHNN, CDR2 SYGVQD (reference sequence). CDR3 length: 17 amino acids. With 3 bases clipped from V and 6 bases from J, the junction kept 12 bases outside the gene matches. The PCR was carried out with 60 Vbeta primers and 13 Jbeta primers. Clones were sequenced by immunoSEQ multiplex PCR, and TCRdb holds only the in-frame ones, with some missing. Its table records some 51,000 clones. The sequence was collected from a man in his forties in good health and CMV-seropositive. The rearrangement links TRBV10-1 to TRBJ2-7, with 12 nucleotides matching TRBD1. Sequenced sample: PBMCs. DNA of the CDR3: TGCGCCAGCAGTGATTTGATTCCGGGACAGGGGGCACGCGAGCAGTACTTC. It encodes CASSDLIPGQGAREQYF.